Shown below are 30 T cell receptor beta chains from a single sample sequenced in a study of T cell responses to AZD1222 COVID-19 vaccine. The protocol was immunoSEQ multiplex PCR, while the TCRdb copy is restricted to in-frame clones and leaves out a portion. There are tens of thousands of clones in the sample; 80% occur only once, and 12% lies in the top ten. The sample consisted of peripheral blood, taken on day 0 of AZD1222 vaccination. The receptor set was obtained from an adult in good health.

This clone was observed once. The V and J genes are TRBV6-9 and TRBJ2-7; D is unresolved. V was pared by 7 bases and J by 0 bases, with 13 bases between. Germline lookup yields CDR1 MNHGY and CDR2 SVAAGI. The length of the CDR3 is 14 residues. This CDR3 reads CASKGPRSSYEQYF. The CDR3 nucleotides read TGTGCCAGCAAGGGTCCCCGGTCCTCCTACGAGCAGTACTTC.

This chain joins TRBV10-2 and TRBJ1-5; 9 nucleotides line up with TRBD1. The germline CDR1 and CDR2 sequences are WSHSY and SAAADI. This CDR3 spans 16 amino acids. V lost 0 bases and J lost 6; bases outside the gene matches: 6. The CDR3 DNA is TGCGCCAGCAGTGAGTCAGGGACAGGGTACGGTCAGCCCCAGCATTTT. This codes for CASSESGTGYGQPQHF.

The chain is built from TRBV28 and TRBJ1-5; D gene uncertain. V lost 2 bases and J lost 3, with 5 bases in between. The length of the CDR3 is 13 residues. Germline loops: CDR1 MDHEN, CDR2 SYDVKM. The CDR3 spells CASSLLPNQPQHF. CDR3 DNA sequence: TGTGCCAGCAGTTTACTTCCCAATCAGCCCCAGCATTTT.

J is TRBJ2-3 and V is TRBV11-2; 13 nucleotides agree with TRBD2. Germline assignment: CDR1 SGHAT and CDR2 FQNNGV. The CDR3 covers 17 residues. V was pared by 3 bases and J by 4 bases, with 7 bases of the junction left unmatched. The CDR3 DNA follows: TGTGCCAGCAGCTTGCTTTTAACTAGCGGGGGGGCAGATACGCAGTATTTT. Its protein product is CASSLLLTSGGADTQYF.

This chain links TRBV27 with TRBJ2-2, with a tentative D call TRBD2 (5 bases). The CDR3 spans 16 residues. Trimming removed 4 bases from V and 8 bases from J, with 20 bases in between. CDR1 and CDR2 (germline): MNHEY, SMNVEV (reference sequence). This chain's CDR3 is CASSSSSHGVLGELFF. In DNA form, the CDR3 reads TGTGCCAGCAGTTCGAGCTCCCACGGGGTTTTGGGGGAGCTGTTTTTT.

The V call is TRBV27, the J call TRBJ2-1; TRBD2 aligns across 13 bases. The CDR3 sequence is 15 residues long. V gave up 7 bases and J gave up 10 bases; unmatched junction bases: 10. Germline values: CDR1 MNHEY, CDR2 SMNVEV (reference sequence). The CDR3 protein is CASTPSGLAGLEQFF. Written as DNA, the CDR3 is TGTGCCAGCACTCCTTCGGGACTAGCGGGGCTAGAGCAGTTCTTC.

The chain employs TRBV7-9 and TRBJ2-7; D possibly corresponds to TRBD2 (7 bases). This CDR3 has 15 residues. Germline loops: CDR1 SEHNR, CDR2 FQNEAQ (reference sequence). V was pared by 4 bases and J by 6 bases, with 19 bases between. The CDR3 nucleotides are TGTGCCAGCAGCTCACCCGGGGGGCCCGAGGGCGAGCAGTACTTC. This encodes CASSSPGGPEGEQYF.

There are a few counts of this clone. The chain carries TRBV6-5 and TRBJ1-1; possibly TRBD1 for D (5 bases). Trimming pared 2 bases from V and 11 bases from J, leaving 9 bases between. Germline V CDR1 and CDR2: MNHEY, SVGAGI. CDR3 size: 11 residues. The CDR3 reads CASSYRDGAFF. The CDR3, as DNA: TGTGCCAGCAGTTACCGGGACGGGGCTTTCTTT.

The chain links TRBV6-5 to TRBJ2-1, with D unclear. V was shortened by 0 bases and J by 7 bases, with 4 bases between the two germline ends. Germline values: CDR1 MNHEY, CDR2 SVGAGI. The CDR3 sequence is 12 residues long. CDR3: CASSYSGNEQFF. CDR3 nucleotide sequence: TGTGCCAGCAGTTACTCGGGAAATGAGCAGTTCTTC.

The gene calls are TRBV3-1 (or the pseudogene TRBV3-2) and TRBJ2-7, with 7 bases lining up with TRBD2. This CDR3 has 15 amino acids. V was pared by 5 bases and J by 2 bases, with 9 bases of the junction left unmatched. Germline assignment: CDR1 LGHDT and CDR2 YNNKEL (reference sequence). The CDR3 DNA reads TGTGCCAGCAGCAAAAGTTGGGGAGGGGCCTACGAGCAGTACTTC. This sequence encodes CASSKSWGGAYEQYF.

The chain employs TRBV5-4 and TRBJ2-1; TRBD2 matches 9 bases. The CDR3 sequence is 13 residues long. V lost 1 base and J lost 9; bases outside the gene matches: 2. Per the germline V gene, CDR1 is SGHNT and CDR2 is YYREEE (reference sequence). The CDR3 protein is CASSLLAGTEQFF. The DNA of the CDR3 is TGTGCCAGCAGCTTGCTAGCGGGGACTGAGCAGTTCTTC.

This chain connects TRBV12-3 or TRBV12-4 to TRBJ1-2; D call uncertain. CDR3 size: 13 residues. The V gene lost 3 bases and the J gene lost 2 bases, with 7 bases spanning the gap. The CDR3, as DNA: TGTGCCAGCAGTTTCGGGCAGAACTATGGCTACACCTTC. It yields the protein CASSFGQNYGYTF.

The rearrangement joins TRBV7-8 to TRBJ1-5, with TRBD1 matching over 7 bases. The V gene end was trimmed by 1 base and the J gene end by 7 bases; junction bases not matched to a gene: 13. The CDR3 extends over 17 amino acids. Germline V gene lookup returns CDR1 SGHVS and CDR2 FQNEAQ. This chain's CDR3 is CASSLDQSSRGRQPQHF. CDR3 sequence (DNA): TGTGCCAGCAGCTTAGATCAATCGTCCAGGGGGAGGCAGCCCCAGCATTTT.

J is TRBJ2-6 and V is TRBV5-1; TRBD1 matches at 9 bases. CDR1 is SGHRS and CDR2 is YFSETQ in the germline V gene. The CDR3 length is 19 residues. The trim removed 4 bases at V and 4 bases at J, leaving 15 bases unmatched. The CDR3 is CASSPNPLDRGSGANVLTF. For the CDR3, the DNA is TGCGCCAGCAGCCCGAACCCTTTGGACAGGGGATCCGGGGCCAACGTCCTGACTTTC.

This clone has just one count. This chain connects TRBV12-5 to TRBJ2-2; 7 nucleotides match TRBD2. The germline gives CDR1 LGHNT, CDR2 FRNRAP. The length of the CDR3 is 16 residues. V was pared by 1 base and J by 7 bases, with 9 bases of the junction left unmatched. CDR3 loop: CASGLGTSGAGGELFF. In DNA, the CDR3 is TGTGCTAGTGGTTTGGGTACGAGCGGGGCCGGCGGGGAGCTGTTTTTT.

The chain uses TRBV6-2 or TRBV6-3 and TRBJ1-5, with D unclear. The CDR3 sequence is 15 residues long. Trimming shortened V by 2 bases and J by 3 bases, and 11 bases separated the two germline ends. In germline, CDR1 is MNHEY, CDR2 SVGEGT. The chain's CDR3 is CASSYTSGANQPQHF. The CDR3 DNA reads TGTGCCAGCAGTTACACGTCAGGAGCCAATCAGCCCCAGCATTTT.

The rearrangement links TRBV5-6 to TRBJ1-2; tentative D call: TRBD1 (5 bases). Germline V gene sequence: CDR1 SGHDT, CDR2 YYEEEE. With 5 bases removed from V and 2 bases from J, the gap between germline ends came to 10 bases. The CDR3 sequence is 13 residues long. CDR3 DNA: TGTGCCAGCAGAAAGGGACTGAACTATGGCTACACCTTC. Its protein product is CASRKGLNYGYTF.

This clone has a handful of counts. The chain couples TRBV7-9 to TRBJ2-1, with TRBD2 identical over 9 bases. Germline CDR1 and CDR2: SEHNR and FQNEAQ (reference sequence). This CDR3 has 19 amino acids. With 0 bases clipped from V and 0 bases from J, the junction kept 9 bases outside the gene matches. The CDR3 DNA sequence: TGTGCCAGCAGCTTAGCTCGTGGGCTAGCGGGGAACTCCTACAATGAGCAGTTCTTC. Translating it yields CASSLARGLAGNSYNEQFF.

The V and J genes are TRBV24-1 and TRBJ2-5; D tentatively fits TRBD1 or TRBD2 (5 bases each). Germline values: CDR1 KGHDR, CDR2 SFDVKD. Trimming left V 5 bases short and J 5 bases short, with 11 bases between. This CDR3 region has 13 residues. CDR3 sequence reads: CATSVGVEETQYF. CDR3 sequence (DNA): TGTGCCACCAGTGTGGGGGTGGAGGAGACCCAGTACTTC.

The rearrangement joins TRBV11-2 to TRBJ2-5; 9 bases fit TRBD2. Per germline, CDR1 SGHAT and CDR2 FQNNGV. The CDR3 contains 15 residues. Trimming cost V 1 base and J 5 bases; bases outside gene matches: 5. CDR3 sequence: CASSLGTLAGETQYF. DNA for the CDR3: TGTGCCAGCAGCTTAGGGACACTAGCGGGTGAGACCCAGTACTTC.

The chain carries TRBV18 and TRBJ2-4, with no clear D. The germline V gene encodes CDR1 KGHSH and CDR2 LQKENI. Trimming removed 0 bases at V and 0 bases at J, with 6 bases between. The length of the CDR3 is 15 residues. CDR3: CASSPPSLAKNIQYF. CDR3 DNA: TGTGCCAGCTCACCACCGAGCCTAGCCAAAAACATTCAGTACTTC.

This clone was counted only a few times. The chain joins TRBV27 to TRBJ1-1, with 8 bases fitting TRBD1. Germline V gene lookup returns CDR1 MNHEY and CDR2 SMNVEV (reference sequence). V dropped 5 bases and J dropped 4; count of bases not matched to a gene: 6. The length of the CDR3 is 14 residues. CDR3 amino acids: CASSQGTGATEAFF. The CDR3 bases are TGTGCCAGCAGTCAGGGGACAGGCGCCACTGAAGCTTTCTTT.

This chain uses TRBV28 with TRBJ1-2, with D tentatively TRBD1 (6 bases). This CDR3 is 15 amino acids long. Trimming cost V 2 bases and J 3 bases, with 13 bases left between them. The germline V gene encodes CDR1 MDHEN and CDR2 SYDVKM. In DNA form, the CDR3 reads TGTGCCAGCAGTTTAGGTTGGGACACCGACTATGGCTACACCTTC. Residues: CASSLGWDTDYGYTF.

This clone was detected only once. V and J are TRBV4-2 and TRBJ1-3; D is perhaps TRBD1 (6 bases). Trimming left V 4 bases short and J 1 base short, with 11 bases between. Germline V CDR1 and CDR2: LGHNA, YNFKEQ. The CDR3 spans 15 residues. CDR3 amino acids: CASSPGHSSGNTIYF. CDR3 bases: TGTGCCAGCAGCCCGGGACATTCGTCTGGAAACACCATATATTTT.

The V and J genes are TRBV19 and TRBJ1-2; D is ambiguous. The CDR3 totals 14 residues. V lost 3 bases to trimming and J lost 6 bases, with 14 bases between them. CDR1 and CDR2 (germline): LNHDA, SQIVND (reference sequence). The CDR3, as DNA: TGTGCCAGTAGTATTACCCTCCCATCCAATGGCTACACCTTC. It encodes CASSITLPSNGYTF.

This clone was detected a few times. J is TRBJ1-5 and V is TRBV6-1; D is unclear. V lost 2 bases to trimming and J lost 4 bases, with 3 bases between them. The CDR3 is 12 amino acids. CDR1 and CDR2 from the germline V gene are MNHNS and SASEGT. The CDR3 sequence: CASSELNQPQHF. The CDR3 DNA sequence: TGTGCCAGCAGTGAACTTAATCAGCCCCAGCATTTT.

The chain recombines TRBV9 with TRBJ1-4, with TRBD1 matching 7 bases. CDR3 length: 16 amino acids. With V trimmed by 0 bases and J by 4 bases, 6 bases remained unmatched. Germline V gives CDR1 SGDLS, CDR2 YYNGEE. The CDR3 DNA sequence: TGTGCCAGCAGCGTAGTCCCGGGACAGAATAATGAAAAACTGTTTTTT. This translates into CASSVVPGQNNEKLFF.

The rearrangement joins TRBV12-3 or TRBV12-4 to TRBJ1-4, with D possibly TRBD1 on 5 matching bases. CDR3 size: 13 residues. V was pared by 2 bases and J by 8 bases, with 9 bases between. Here the CDR3 reads CASSLSGPEKLFF. The CDR3 region has the DNA TGTGCCAGCAGTTTATCAGGGCCCGAAAAACTGTTTTTT.

The chain uses TRBV10-1 and TRBJ2-3; no firm D call. V lost 3 bases and J lost 0, with 7 bases in between. The CDR3 has 14 residues. Germline-derived CDR1 and CDR2 are WNHNN and SYGVQD (reference sequence). CDR3 sequence (DNA): TGCGCCAGCAGTGATGTGCCGAGCACAGATACGCAGTATTTT. Its translation is CASSDVPSTDTQYF.

There are a few counts of this clone. This chain links TRBV21-1 with TRBJ2-1; the table's D call of TRBD2 was not tested on the DNA. TRBV21-1 is annotated as a pseudogene. This CDR3 spans 17 amino acids. Written as DNA, the CDR3 is TGTGCCAGCAGCAGTGGGCGGGGGGGCTCCTCCGATAATGAGCAGTTCTTC. Protein product: CASSSGRGGSSDNEQFF.